Below are 21 T cell receptor beta chains sequenced from a single sample in a study of OX40 agonist ivuxolimab in advanced cancers. The method was immunoSEQ multiplex PCR; TCRdb's version includes in-frame clones alone and lacks a portion of them. The sample carries about 67,000 clones, approximately 87% recorded once. The starting material was CD4+ or CD8+ T cells sorted from blood, obtained in a trial of the OX40 agonist ivuxolimab. Every receptor here comes from an adult with an advanced solid tumor such as melanoma, head and neck, liver or kidney cancer.

This clone was observed a single time. The CDR3 spells CASSGLAGGRQQFF. CDR3 DNA: TGTGCCAGCAGTGGACTAGCGGGGGGACGACAGCAGTTCTTC. This chain links TRBV2 with TRBJ2-1, with 13 bases that match TRBD2. Germline lookup yields CDR1 SNHLY and CDR2 FYNNEI. V shed 4 bases, J shed 11 bases, and the junction held 5 bases outside the gene matches. The CDR3 consists of 14 residues.

The gene calls are TRBV7-9 and TRBJ1-5; perhaps TRBD1 as D (6 bases). The germline CDR1 and CDR2 sequences are SEHNR and FQNEAQ (reference sequence). Trimming removed 1 base at V and 4 bases at J, with 11 bases between. The CDR3 consists of 15 residues. Here the CDR3 reads CASSLGGTRNQPQHF. The CDR3 DNA follows: TGTGCCAGCAGCTTAGGTGGGACACGGAATCAGCCCCAGCATTTT.

This clone turned up a few times. The V and J genes are TRBV15 and TRBJ2-5; TRBD2 matches at 11 bases. V was pared by 3 bases and J by 7 bases, with 4 bases of the junction left unmatched. CDR1 LNHNV and CDR2 YYDKDF come from the germline V gene (reference sequence). The CDR3 is 14 residues long. The CDR3 region is CATSSSGGEGTQYF. The DNA for the CDR3 is TGTGCCACCAGCAGTAGCGGGGGGGAGGGGACCCAGTACTTC.

This clone was detected only a few times. V and J are TRBV6-1 and TRBJ1-1; weak D call: TRBD1 (6 bases). Trimming cost V 5 bases and J 8 bases, with 15 bases left between them. The CDR3 contains 13 residues. Per the germline V gene, CDR1 is MNHNS and CDR2 is SASEGT. The CDR3, as DNA: TGTGCCAGCAGTCCCCATGGGGGCGGCGAAGCTTTCTTT. Protein: CASSPHGGGEAFF.

This sequence joins TRBV4-3 and TRBJ2-1; TRBD2 matches at 8 bases. The germline V gene encodes CDR1 LGHNA and CDR2 YSLEER. The CDR3 extends over 16 amino acids. V shed 4 bases and J 4 bases; nucleotides not matched to a gene: 9. The CDR3 DNA reads TGCGCCAGCAGCCGGATTGGCGGGGGGTCTTACAATGAGCAGTTCTTC. This gives the protein CASSRIGGGSYNEQFF.

The chain joins TRBV7-2 to TRBJ1-2; 10 nucleotides line up with TRBD1. The CDR3 covers 16 residues. V dropped 0 bases and J dropped 4; count of bases not matched to a gene: 5. Germline V gene data show CDR1 as SGHTA and CDR2 as FQGNSA. CDR3 in amino acids: CASSLAGTGVSYGYTF. The CDR3 coding sequence is TGTGCCAGCAGCTTAGCCGGGACAGGGGTGAGCTATGGCTACACCTTC.

This sequence joins TRBV18 and TRBJ2-3, with D perhaps matching TRBD1 (5 bases). In germline, CDR1 is KGHSH, CDR2 LQKENI. The CDR3 spans 14 residues. Between the trimmed V and J ends, which lost 1 base and 9 bases, there was a span of 14 bases. The CDR3: CASSPLQAMGTQYF. The CDR3 bases are TGTGCCAGCTCACCACTACAGGCCATGGGCACGCAGTATTTT. The variable domain in full, completed from reference TRBV18 and TRBJ2-3, reads NAGVMQNPRHLVRRRGQEARLRCSPMKGHSHVYWYRQLPEEGLKFMVYLQKENIIDESGMPKERFSAEFPKEGPSILRIQQVVRGDSAAYFCASSPLQAMGTQYFGPGTRLTVL.

Notes on this clone: One end of the junction fails to match germline, which may point to a read error. The V call is TRBV11-2, the J call TRBJ2-3, with unresolved D. Germline CDR1 is SGHAT and CDR2 is FQNNGV. The CDR3 extends over 12 amino acids. This CDR3 reads CASSLDRDTQYF. The CDR3 DNA is TGTGCCAGCAGCCTAGATCGGGATACGCAGTATTTT.

The rearrangement uses TRBV27 and TRBJ2-3; D is ambiguous. CDR1 and CDR2 from the germline V gene are MNHEY and SMNVEV (reference sequence). V was clipped by 6 bases and J by 4 bases, with 11 bases between them. There are 13 residues in the CDR3. DNA for the CDR3: TGTGCCAGCAGGGCCCCGAACTCAGATACGCAGTATTTT. Protein: CASRAPNSDTQYF.

This sequence joins TRBV4-1 and TRBJ1-2; D is unresolved. The CDR3 runs to 13 residues. The germline gives CDR1 MGHRA, CDR2 YSYEKL. V was cut by 1 base and J by 1 base, with 4 bases left in between. CDR3 residues: CASSQASNYGYTF. In DNA form, the CDR3 reads TGCGCCAGCAGCCAAGCCAGTAACTATGGCTACACCTTC.

V is TRBV5-1 and J is TRBJ1-2; weak D call: TRBD1 (6 bases). Germline lookup yields CDR1 SGHRS and CDR2 YFSETQ. V lost 4 bases and J lost 8, with 12 bases in between. CDR3 length equals 12 residues. CDR3 sequence (DNA): TGCGCCAGCAGCACACAGGGATGGGGCTACACCTTC. Amino acids: CASSTQGWGYTF. The variable domain in full, with the rest retrieved from reference TRBV5-1 and TRBJ1-2, is KAGVTQTPRYLIKTRGQQVTLSCSPISGHRSVSWYQQTPGQGLQFLFEYFSETQRNKGNFPGRFSGRQFSNSRSEMNVSTLELGDSALYLCASSTQGWGYTFGSGTRLTVV.

The CDR3, as DNA: TGTGCCAGCAGCTTTTGGGGGTTCGATACGCAGTATTTT. Translated, it gives CASSFWGFDTQYF. The genes are TRBV7-9 and TRBJ2-3; TRBD1 or TRBD2 may be the D gene (5 bases each). V lost 3 bases and J lost 6, with 10 bases in between. CDR1 SEHNR and CDR2 FQNEAQ come from the germline V gene (reference sequence). The CDR3 extends over 13 amino acids.

The chain joins TRBV5-6 to TRBJ1-2; D uncertain. This CDR3 comprises 15 residues. Germline-derived CDR1 and CDR2 are SGHDT and YYEEEE. The V end lost 0 bases, the J end lost 7 bases, and 16 bases lay between the germline ends. The CDR3 loop is CASSLVRFRGLGYTF. Written as DNA, the CDR3 is TGTGCCAGCAGCTTGGTACGCTTCAGAGGTCTTGGCTACACCTTC. Full variable domain (outside the CDR3, taken from reference TRBV5-6 and TRBJ1-2): DAGVTQSPTHLIKTRGQQVTLRCSPKSGHDTVSWYQQALGQGPQFIFQYYEEEERQRGNFPDRFSGHQFPNYSSELNVNALLLGDSALYLCASSLVRFRGLGYTFGSGTRLTVV.

The V call is TRBV7-2, the J call TRBJ2-3; D unresolved. V was clipped by 3 bases and J by 3 bases, with 10 bases between them. The germline V gene has CDR1 SGHTA and CDR2 FQGNSA. CDR3 length: 14 amino acids. In DNA, the CDR3 is TGTGCCAGCAGCTTTCAGAGTACAACAGATACGCAGTATTTT. Translated: CASSFQSTTDTQYF.

This chain connects TRBV18 to TRBJ1-4, with no clear D. This CDR3 comprises 16 residues. Germline V lookup: CDR1 KGHSH, CDR2 LQKENI. V was trimmed by 1 base and J by 3 bases, leaving 12 bases between them. The CDR3 spells CASSPLMRAANEKLFF. CDR3 DNA: TGTGCCAGCTCACCACTAATGAGGGCGGCTAATGAAAAACTGTTTTTT.

The gene calls are TRBV7-2 and TRBJ2-5, with D possibly called TRBD1 or TRBD2 (5 bases each). The V gene's germline CDR1 is SGHTA and CDR2 FQGNSA. V lost 0 bases and J 2 bases, leaving 16 bases between the germline ends. The CDR3 totals 17 residues. The CDR3 loop is CASSLARVTVLQETQYF. CDR3 nucleotide sequence: TGTGCCAGCAGCTTAGCGAGGGTGACAGTCCTTCAAGAGACCCAGTACTTC.

The V and J genes are TRBV11-1 and TRBJ2-7; 7 positions match TRBD1. The CDR3 is made up of 13 amino acids. Trimming cost V 3 bases and J 3 bases; bases outside gene matches: 2. Germline CDR1 is SGHAT and CDR2 is FQDESV (reference sequence). The CDR3 region is CASSFAGGYEQYF. In DNA, the CDR3 is TGTGCCAGCAGCTTTGCAGGGGGCTACGAGCAGTACTTC.

V is TRBV6-5 and J is TRBJ2-7; perhaps TRBD1 as D (6 bases). This CDR3 contains 16 residues. V was pared by 4 bases and J by 2 bases, with 18 bases between. Germline CDR1 and CDR2: MNHEY and SVGAGI. DNA of the CDR3: TGTGCCAGCAGTTCGGATGGGGGCGGTATGGCCTACGAGCAGTACTTC. Protein: CASSSDGGGMAYEQYF.

This clone was seen only a few times. The CDR3 coding sequence is TGCGCCAGCAGCCCCGGGCAGGGGGCGAGCAATGAGCAGTTCTTC. Protein sequence: CASSPGQGASNEQFF. The chain recombines TRBV4-1 with TRBJ2-1; 8 bases map to TRBD1. The length of the CDR3 is 15 residues. Germline CDR1 and CDR2: MGHRA and YSYEKL. Trimming at V came to 4 bases and at J to 6 bases, leaving 8 bases not matched to a gene.

The chain has TRBV11-2 and TRBJ1-2; D might be TRBD1 (6 bases). Germline assignment: CDR1 SGHAT and CDR2 FQNNGV. The CDR3 is made up of 15 amino acids. Between the trimmed V and J ends, which lost 5 bases and 4 bases, there was a span of 17 bases. CDR3 nucleotides: TGTGCCAGCAGCCCAACAACGACAGGAGGCTATGGCTACACCTTC. This codes for CASSPTTTGGYGYTF.

This clone was seen a handful of times. J is TRBJ1-6 and V is TRBV4-1; D gene unclear. CDR3 length equals 13 residues. V dropped 3 bases and J dropped 7 bases, with 7 bases sitting between them. Germline V lookup: CDR1 MGHRA, CDR2 YSYEKL. The CDR3 DNA reads TGCGCCAGCAGCCAGGCGGAGAATTCACCCCTCCACTTT. Protein sequence: CASSQAENSPLHF.